Each of the 18 T cell receptor beta chains below was sequenced from the same sample in a study of shared clonotypes between healthy human individuals. Sequencing used immunoSEQ multiplex PCR; TCRdb keeps in-frame clones, though not all of them. The table has millions of clones, just over 90% seen once; the top ten hold 0.39%. The sample was naive CD4+ T cells from PBMCs. Indicated subset: CD45RA+ positively selected. The receptors derive from a man aged 18 to 30 in good health. Some clones in this sample may be carry-over from other donors' samples.

This clone was seen a handful of times. The chain is built from TRBV7-3 and TRBJ1-2, with a tentative D call TRBD1 (6 bases). V lost 5 bases, J lost 2 bases, and 9 bases lay in between. This CDR3 region has 13 residues. Germline assignment: CDR1 SGHTA and CDR2 FQGTGA. In nucleotides, the CDR3 is TGTGCCAGCAGCCCTACAGGGAACTATGGCTACACCTTC. Residues: CASSPTGNYGYTF.

The chain links TRBV7-2 to TRBJ2-7, with D tentatively TRBD1 or TRBD2 (7 bases each). This CDR3 is 13 amino acids long. The V gene's germline CDR1 is SGHTA and CDR2 FQGNSA. The V end lost 6 bases, the J end lost 6 bases, and 15 bases lay between the germline ends. In DNA, the CDR3 is TGTGCCAGCAGAGAGCAGGGGGGGACCGAGCAGTACTTC. It encodes CASREQGGTEQYF. The variable domain in full, completed from reference TRBV7-2 and TRBJ2-7, reads GAGVSQSPSNKVTEKGKDVELRCDPISGHTALYWYRQSLGQGLEFLIYFQGNSAPDKSGLPSDRFSAERTGGSVSTLTIQRTQQEDSAVYLCASREQGGTEQYFGPGTRLTVT.

This chain links TRBV6-5 with TRBJ2-7; 9 bases match TRBD1. The CDR3 runs 15 residues. With V trimmed by 6 bases and J by 1 base, 7 bases remained unmatched. Germline assignment: CDR1 MNHEY and CDR2 SVGAGI. The CDR3 DNA is TGTGCCAGCAGGGGCGCCGGGACAGGGTCCTACGAGCAGTACTTC. Its protein is CASRGAGTGSYEQYF.

V gene TRBV18 combines with J gene TRBJ2-7, with no clear D. The CDR3 extends over 13 amino acids. The germline gives CDR1 KGHSH, CDR2 LQKENI. The V gene lost 3 bases and the J gene lost 3 bases, with 9 bases spanning the gap. The CDR3 loop reads CASSPRVDYEQYF. The DNA for the CDR3 is TGTGCCAGCTCACCCCGGGTGGACTACGAGCAGTACTTC.

V is TRBV28 and J is TRBJ2-2; 10 bases line up with TRBD2. J was trimmed by 6 bases and V by 2 bases; bases with no gene match: 6. Germline CDR1 reads MDHEN; CDR2 reads SYDVKM. This CDR3 spans 16 amino acids. Here the CDR3 reads CASSLGASGSPGELFF. CDR3 DNA: TGTGCCAGCAGTTTAGGGGCTAGCGGGAGCCCCGGGGAGCTGTTTTTT.

The sample holds a few counts of this clone. The chain links TRBV2 to TRBJ1-1, with D uncertain. In germline, CDR1 is SNHLY, CDR2 FYNNEI. V was pared by 2 bases and J by 8 bases, with 6 bases between. The CDR3 totals 11 residues. In nucleotides, the CDR3 is TGTGCCAGCAGTGAAAGACAAGAAGCTTTCTTT. Amino acid sequence: CASSERQEAFF. The full variable domain, completed using reference TRBV2 and TRBJ1-1, is EPEVTQTPSHQVTQMGQEVILRCVPISNHLYFYWYRQILGQKVEFLVSFYNNEISEKSEIFDDQFSVERPDGSNFTLKIRSTKLEDSAMYFCASSERQEAFFGQGTRLTVV.

The V and J genes are TRBV6-5 and TRBJ2-7; D might be TRBD1 (6 bases). V dropped 5 bases and J dropped 0 bases, with 14 bases sitting between them. The CDR3 runs 15 residues. Per germline, CDR1 MNHEY and CDR2 SVGAGI. The CDR3 loop reads CASSPPWGPSYEQYF. The CDR3 DNA reads as TGTGCCAGCAGTCCCCCATGGGGGCCCTCCTACGAGCAGTACTTC.

In this sample, this clone turned up a few times. At the DNA level, this CDR3 is encoded by other sequences in the same sample as well. V gene TRBV20-1 combines with J gene TRBJ1-1, with D unclear. Trimming removed 3 bases from V and 9 bases from J, with 8 bases in between. This CDR3 region has 10 residues. CDR1 is DFQATT and CDR2 is SNEGSKA in the germline V gene (reference sequence). The CDR3 sequence is CSASRQQAFF. CDR3 coding DNA: TGCAGTGCTAGTCGGCAGCAAGCTTTCTTT.

The chain recombines TRBV6-5 with TRBJ1-5, with D uncertain. The germline V gene has CDR1 MNHEY and CDR2 SVGAGI. With 0 bases removed from V and 7 bases from J, the gap between germline ends came to 10 bases. The CDR3 totals 14 residues. CDR3 loop: CASSYSGYGQPQHF. Here the CDR3 DNA reads TGTGCCAGCAGTTACTCGGGTTATGGGCAGCCCCAGCATTTT.

The chain employs TRBV7-9 and TRBJ2-3; D is undetermined. Trimming pared 5 bases from V and 1 base from J, leaving 16 bases between. CDR1 is SEHNR, CDR2 FQNEAQ, per germline (reference sequence). This CDR3 has 16 residues. The CDR3 region has the DNA TGTGCCAGCAGCCCGTCCCGACTCTTCGGCACAGATACGCAGTATTTT. It encodes CASSPSRLFGTDTQYF. Complete variable domain (other parts from reference TRBV7-9 and TRBJ2-3): DTGVSQNPRHKITKRGQNVTFRCDPISEHNRLYWYRQTLGQGPEFLTYFQNEAQLEKSRLLSDRFSAERPKGSFSTLEIQRTEQGDSAMYLCASSPSRLFGTDTQYFGPGTRLTVL.

Of note for this clone: The sample carries other DNA sequences with the same CDR3. The V gene is TRBV7-2, the J gene TRBJ2-3; 8 positions match TRBD2. V dropped 2 bases and J dropped 2; count of bases not matched to a gene: 3. CDR3 size: 15 residues. The germline CDR1 and CDR2 sequences are SGHTA and FQGNSA. The CDR3 sequence: CASSLRAGVTDTQYF. For the CDR3, the DNA is TGTGCCAGCAGCTTAAGAGCGGGAGTCACAGATACGCAGTATTTT.

The genes are TRBV7-8 and TRBJ2-5, with D possibly matching TRBD2 (6 bases). This CDR3 is built from 18 residues. Germline V gene sequence: CDR1 SGHVS, CDR2 FQNEAQ. Trimming stripped 1 base from V and 7 bases from J, with 25 bases between. The CDR3 spells CASSLGLPTKGPGGTQYF. The CDR3 DNA follows: TGTGCCAGCAGCTTAGGGCTCCCCACAAAGGGGCCCGGGGGGACCCAGTACTTC.

This sequence joins TRBV6-1 and TRBJ2-3; 7 bases align to TRBD2. The CDR3 has 15 amino acids. Germline lookup yields CDR1 MNHNS and CDR2 SASEGT. The V segment lost 4 bases and the J segment 5 bases; nucleotides outside the gene matches: 9. The CDR3 bases are TGTGCCAGCAGTGTGCTAGCGGAGGGAGGAGATACGCAGTATTTT. Translating gives CASSVLAEGGDTQYF.

The chain recombines TRBV7-3 with TRBJ1-3; D uncertain. V gave up 2 bases and J gave up 0 bases, with 8 bases separating them. The CDR3 sequence is 15 residues long. Germline lookup yields CDR1 SGHTA and CDR2 FQGTGA. In nucleotides, the CDR3 is TGTGCCAGCAGCTTAGGTCCAAACTCTGGAAACACCATATATTTT. Translation: CASSLGPNSGNTIYF. The full variable domain, rest sourced from reference TRBV7-3 and TRBJ1-3, is GAGVSQTPSNKVTEKGKYVELRCDPISGHTALYWYRQSLGQGPEFLIYFQGTGAADDSGLPNDRFFAVRPEGSVSTLKIQRTERGDSAVYLCASSLGPNSGNTIYFGEGSWLTVV.

The V gene is TRBV6-5, the J gene TRBJ1-2, with D tentatively TRBD1 (6 bases). The germline V and J ends were trimmed by 7 bases and 8 bases, with 14 bases remaining between them. Germline V gene data show CDR1 as MNHEY and CDR2 as SVGAGI. The CDR3 sequence is 12 residues long. For the CDR3, the DNA is TGTGCCAGCACGACAGGTGCGACCGGCTACACCTTC. Its protein is CASTTGATGYTF.

The rearrangement links TRBV7-2 to TRBJ1-4; TRBD1 might be the D (5 bases). V was trimmed by 4 bases and J by 0 bases, leaving 6 bases between them. CDR3 length equals 14 residues. CDR1 and CDR2 from the germline V gene are SGHTA and FQGNSA. Here the CDR3 reads CASSSGSTNEKLFF. CDR3 in DNA: TGTGCCAGCAGCTCAGGGTCAACTAATGAAAAACTGTTTTTT.

V usage is TRBV9 and J usage is TRBJ2-1, with 11 bases matching TRBD2. The germline V gene encodes CDR1 SGDLS and CDR2 YYNGEE. The ends lost 3 bases at V and 7 bases at J; junction bases unmatched: 9. The length of the CDR3 is 16 residues. This CDR3 reads CASSDYLTSGENEQFF. In DNA, the CDR3 is TGTGCCAGCAGCGACTACCTGACTAGCGGGGAAAATGAGCAGTTCTTC.

The rearrangement joins TRBV11-1 to TRBJ1-1; perhaps TRBD1 as D (5 bases). This CDR3 has 14 amino acids. Trimming took off 5 bases at V and 3 bases at J, with 13 bases between the two ends. CDR1 SGHAT and CDR2 FQDESV come from the germline V gene (reference sequence). The CDR3 reads CASSLGWGYTEAFF. DNA for the CDR3: TGTGCCAGCAGCCTCGGATGGGGGTACACTGAAGCTTTCTTT.